Listed below are T cell receptor beta chains from one sample, sequenced in a study of OX40 agonist ivuxolimab in advanced cancers. The method was immunoSEQ multiplex PCR; TCRdb's version includes in-frame clones alone and lacks a portion of them. This table has approximately 120,000 clones, under 95% appearing once. The specimen comprised CD4+ or CD8+ T cells sorted from blood, sampled in a trial of the OX40 agonist ivuxolimab. These receptors came from an adult with an advanced solid tumor such as melanoma, head and neck, liver or kidney cancer. Both conserved end residues are part of each CDR3.

J	V	CDR3
TRBJ2-7	TRBV11-2	CASSLRDARSEQYF
TRBJ2-2	TRBV2	CASSLTNTGELFF
TRBJ2-1	TRBV18	CASSPLTGTSGSSEQFF
TRBJ1-5	TRBV7-6	CASSLSSNQPQHF
TRBJ2-7	TRBV5-1	CASSGTTPAHEQYF
TRBJ2-2	TRBV7-3	CASSPGAGTGELFF
TRBJ2-1	TRBV7-3	CASSLAQSSYNEQFF
TRBJ2-2	TRBV7-3	CASSLNPNRQEISGELFF
TRBJ1-5	TRBV18	CASSPGTNQPQHF
TRBJ2-7	TRBV19	CASTPGPSLEQYF
TRBJ2-7	TRBV5-6	CASSLVQNEQYF
TRBJ1-2	TRBV5-1	CASRPRTANYGYTF
TRBJ2-2	TRBV12-5	CASGLMGRGELFF
TRBJ2-1	TRBV14	CASSPFRVLDEQFF
TRBJ1-2	TRBV19	CASSTRTALYGYTF
TRBJ2-7	TRBV7-2	CASSLNGGGAGEQYF
TRBJ2-5	TRBV19	CASRGLAGNGQETQYF
TRBJ2-2	TRBV7-3	CASSLGLAGGSSGELFF
TRBJ1-2	TRBV30	CAWSSGIHSGYTF
TRBJ2-3	TRBV10-3	CAITRGWADTQYF
TRBJ2-7	TRBV11-2	CASSLGQNSYEQYF
TRBJ2-5	TRBV6-1	CASSPSGSRETQYF
TRBJ2-2	TRBV28	CASSLATSRRELFF
TRBJ1-1	TRBV19	CASSISRTANGEAFF